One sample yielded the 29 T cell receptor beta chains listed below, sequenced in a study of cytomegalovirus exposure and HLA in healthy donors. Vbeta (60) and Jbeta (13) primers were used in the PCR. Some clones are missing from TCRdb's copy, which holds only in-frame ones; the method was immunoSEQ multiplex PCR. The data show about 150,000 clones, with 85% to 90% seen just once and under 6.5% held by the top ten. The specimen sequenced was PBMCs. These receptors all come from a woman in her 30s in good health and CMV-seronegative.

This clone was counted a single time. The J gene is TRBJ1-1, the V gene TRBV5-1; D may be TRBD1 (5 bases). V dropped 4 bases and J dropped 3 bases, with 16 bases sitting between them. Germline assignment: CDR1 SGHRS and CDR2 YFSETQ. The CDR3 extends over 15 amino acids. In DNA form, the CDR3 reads TGCGCCAGCAGCCTGACTGGGGCCTGGGACACTGAAGCTTTCTTT. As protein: CASSLTGAWDTEAFF.

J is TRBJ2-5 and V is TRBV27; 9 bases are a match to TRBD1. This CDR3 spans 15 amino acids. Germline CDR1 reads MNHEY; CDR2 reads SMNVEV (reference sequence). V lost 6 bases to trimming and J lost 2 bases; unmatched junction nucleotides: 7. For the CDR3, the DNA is TGTGCCAGCAGGATGACAGGGGGGATACAAGAGACCCAGTACTTC. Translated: CASRMTGGIQETQYF.

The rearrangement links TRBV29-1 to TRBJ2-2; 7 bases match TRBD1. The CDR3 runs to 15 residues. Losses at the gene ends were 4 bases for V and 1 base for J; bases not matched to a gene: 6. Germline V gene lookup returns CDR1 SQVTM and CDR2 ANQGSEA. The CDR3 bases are TGCAGCGTTGTACCCGGGACAGTGAACACCGGGGAGCTGTTTTTT. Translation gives CSVVPGTVNTGELFF.

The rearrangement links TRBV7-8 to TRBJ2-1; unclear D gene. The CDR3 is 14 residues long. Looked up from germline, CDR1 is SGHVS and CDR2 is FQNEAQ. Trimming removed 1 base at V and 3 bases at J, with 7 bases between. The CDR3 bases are TGTGCCAGCAGCTTAGGTCCGGGCTACAATGAGCAGTTCTTC. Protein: CASSLGPGYNEQFF.

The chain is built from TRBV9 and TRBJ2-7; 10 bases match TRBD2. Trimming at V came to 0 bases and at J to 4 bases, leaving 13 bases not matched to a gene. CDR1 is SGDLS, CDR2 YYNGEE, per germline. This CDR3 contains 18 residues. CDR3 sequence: CASSVGVASGRYLYEQYF. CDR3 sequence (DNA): TGTGCCAGCAGCGTAGGGGTGGCTAGCGGGAGATATCTATACGAGCAGTACTTC.

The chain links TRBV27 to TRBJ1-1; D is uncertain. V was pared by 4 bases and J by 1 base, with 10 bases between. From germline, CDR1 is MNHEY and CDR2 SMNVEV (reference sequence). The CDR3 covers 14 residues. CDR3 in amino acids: CASSSVQTNTEAFF. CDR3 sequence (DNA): TGTGCCAGCAGTTCTGTACAGACGAACACTGAAGCTTTCTTT.

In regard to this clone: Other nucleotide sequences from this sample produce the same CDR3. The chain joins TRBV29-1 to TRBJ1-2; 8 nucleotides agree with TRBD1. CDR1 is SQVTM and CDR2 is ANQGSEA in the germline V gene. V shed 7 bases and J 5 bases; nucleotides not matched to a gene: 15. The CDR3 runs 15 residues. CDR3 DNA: TGCAGCGCTCTCACCCCGGGACAGGTGGGATATGGCTACACCTTC. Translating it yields CSALTPGQVGYGYTF.

CDR3 nucleotide sequence: TGTGCCTGGAGTGGTACGGGTCGGGCGGGGACAGGGAATTCACCCCTCCACTTT. Its translation is CAWSGTGRAGTGNSPLHF. V usage is TRBV30 and J usage is TRBJ1-6, with 9 bases matching TRBD1. The J segment lost 7 bases and the V segment lost 1 base, leaving 14 bases of the junction unmatched. Germline values: CDR1 GTSNPN, CDR2 SVGIG (reference sequence). The CDR3 is 18 amino acids.

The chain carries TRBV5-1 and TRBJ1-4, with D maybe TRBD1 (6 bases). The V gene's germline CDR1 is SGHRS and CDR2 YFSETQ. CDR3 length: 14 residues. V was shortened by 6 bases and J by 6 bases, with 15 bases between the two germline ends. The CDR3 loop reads CASTQGRFDEKLFF. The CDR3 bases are TGCGCCAGCACACAGGGACGGTTCGATGAAAAACTGTTTTTT.

As DNA, the CDR3 is TGTGCCAGCAGCTTCAGGGGGAGGGAGACCCAGTACTTC. Protein product: CASSFRGRETQYF. The chain uses TRBV5-4 and TRBJ2-5; possibly TRBD1 for D (7 bases). The V end lost 2 bases, the J end lost 5 bases, and 10 bases lay between the germline ends. The CDR3 covers 13 residues. CDR1 SGHNT and CDR2 YYREEE come from the germline V gene (reference sequence). Supplemented by reference TRBV5-4 and TRBJ2-5, the full variable domain reads ETGVTQSPTHLIKTRGQQVTLRCSSQSGHNTVSWYQQALGQGPQFIFQYYREEENGRGNFPPRFSGLQFPNYSSELNVNALELDDSALYLCASSFRGRETQYFGPGTRLLVL.

The CDR3 DNA reads as TGCGCCAGCAGCCGGATACAGGGGAGTCAGCCCCAGCATTTT. Protein: CASSRIQGSQPQHF. The chain joins TRBV4-1 to TRBJ1-5; TRBD1 agrees at 7 bases. From germline, CDR1 is MGHRA and CDR2 YSYEKL. The junction had 6 bases not matched to a gene; V was cut back by 4 bases and J by 6 bases. CDR3 length: 14 residues.

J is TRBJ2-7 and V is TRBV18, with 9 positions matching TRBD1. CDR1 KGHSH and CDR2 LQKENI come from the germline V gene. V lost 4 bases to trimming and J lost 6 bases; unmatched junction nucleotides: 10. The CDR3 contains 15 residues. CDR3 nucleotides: TGTGCCAGCTCACTGGGGACAGGGCTGGGTATCGAGCAGTACTTC. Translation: CASSLGTGLGIEQYF.

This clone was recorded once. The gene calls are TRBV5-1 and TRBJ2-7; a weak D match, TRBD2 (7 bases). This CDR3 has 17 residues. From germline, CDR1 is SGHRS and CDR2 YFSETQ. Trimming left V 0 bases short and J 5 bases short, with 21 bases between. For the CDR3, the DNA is TGCGCCAGCAGCTTGGCCCCGGGGGGCGCATTTCAGGACGAGCAGTACTTC. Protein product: CASSLAPGGAFQDEQYF.

Here the CDR3 reads CASSHIRTGHEKLFF. CDR3 sequence (DNA): TGCGCCAGCAGCCACATCCGGACAGGGCACGAAAAACTGTTTTTT. The chain combines TRBV4-1 with TRBJ1-4; TRBD1 matches at 8 bases. V was pared by 3 bases and J by 8 bases, with 8 bases of the junction left unmatched. Germline V gene sequence: CDR1 MGHRA, CDR2 YSYEKL. CDR3 size: 15 residues.

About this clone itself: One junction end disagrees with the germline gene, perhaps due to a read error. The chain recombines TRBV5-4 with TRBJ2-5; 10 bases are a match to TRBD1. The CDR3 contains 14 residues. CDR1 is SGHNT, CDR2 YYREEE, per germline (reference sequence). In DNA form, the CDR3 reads TGTGCCAGCAGCTTGGGACAGGGGGCCGAGATCCAGTACTTC. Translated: CASSLGQGAEIQYF.

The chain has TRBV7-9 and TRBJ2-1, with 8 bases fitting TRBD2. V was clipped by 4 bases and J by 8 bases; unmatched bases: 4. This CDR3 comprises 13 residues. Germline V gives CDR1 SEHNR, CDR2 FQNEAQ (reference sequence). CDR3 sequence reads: CASSSGGPDEQFF. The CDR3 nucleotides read TGTGCCAGCAGCTCGGGGGGGCCCGATGAGCAGTTCTTC.

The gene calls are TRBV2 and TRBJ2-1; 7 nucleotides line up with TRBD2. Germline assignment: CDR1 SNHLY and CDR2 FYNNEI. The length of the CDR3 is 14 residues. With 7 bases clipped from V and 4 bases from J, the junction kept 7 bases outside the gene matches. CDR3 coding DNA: TGTGCCAGCAAAGGCGGGGGAGGATACAATGAGCAGTTCTTC. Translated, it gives CASKGGGGYNEQFF.

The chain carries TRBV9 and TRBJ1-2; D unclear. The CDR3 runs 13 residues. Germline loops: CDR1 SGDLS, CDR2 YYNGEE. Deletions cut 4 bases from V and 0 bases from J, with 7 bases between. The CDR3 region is CASSSRANYGYTF. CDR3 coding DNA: TGTGCCAGCAGCTCAAGAGCTAACTATGGCTACACCTTC.

DNA of the CDR3: TGTGCCAGCAGCTTAAGAGGTCAGGGGCACAATCAGCCCCAGCATTTT. This gives the protein CASSLRGQGHNQPQHF. This chain joins TRBV7-8 and TRBJ1-5; D is perhaps TRBD1 (6 bases). The length of the CDR3 is 16 residues. The V and J ends lost 2 bases and 3 bases respectively, with 14 bases between them. Germline V gene data show CDR1 as SGHVS and CDR2 as FQNEAQ. The whole variable domain, remainder taken from reference TRBV7-8 and TRBJ1-5, is GAGVSQSPRYKVAKRGQDVALRCDPISGHVSLFWYQQALGQGPEFLTYFQNEAQLDKSGLPSDRFFAERPEGSVSTLKIQRTQQEDSAVYLCASSLRGQGHNQPQHFGDGTRLSIL.

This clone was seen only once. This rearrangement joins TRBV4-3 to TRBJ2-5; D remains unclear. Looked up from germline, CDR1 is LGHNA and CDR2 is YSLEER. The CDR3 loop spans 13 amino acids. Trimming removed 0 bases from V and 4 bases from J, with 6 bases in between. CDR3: CASSQDLRETQYF. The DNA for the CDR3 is TGCGCCAGCAGCCAAGATCTTCGAGAGACCCAGTACTTC.

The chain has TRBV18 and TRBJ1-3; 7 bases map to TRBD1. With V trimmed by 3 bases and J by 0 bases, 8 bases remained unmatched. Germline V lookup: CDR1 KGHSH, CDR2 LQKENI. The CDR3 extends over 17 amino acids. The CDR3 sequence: CASSPQGGTISGNTIYF. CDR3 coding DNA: TGTGCCAGCTCACCTCAGGGGGGAACCATCTCTGGAAACACCATATATTTT.

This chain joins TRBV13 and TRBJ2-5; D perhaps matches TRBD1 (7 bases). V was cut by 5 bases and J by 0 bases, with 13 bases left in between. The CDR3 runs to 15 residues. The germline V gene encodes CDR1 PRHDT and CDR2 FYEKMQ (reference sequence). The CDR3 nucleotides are TGTGCCAGCAGCACCGCGGGACAGCACCAAGAGACCCAGTACTTC. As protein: CASSTAGQHQETQYF.

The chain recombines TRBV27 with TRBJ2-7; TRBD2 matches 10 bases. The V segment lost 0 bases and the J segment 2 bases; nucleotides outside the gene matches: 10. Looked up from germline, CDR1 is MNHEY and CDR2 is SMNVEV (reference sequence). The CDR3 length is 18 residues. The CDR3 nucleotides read TGTGCCAGCAGTTTATCGAGACTAGCGGGTCCCGAGCCCTACGAGCAGTACTTC. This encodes CASSLSRLAGPEPYEQYF.

The CDR3 here is CASSARWGDEQYF. CDR3 coding DNA: TGTGCCAGCAGTGCCCGGTGGGGGGACGAGCAGTACTTC. This sequence joins TRBV6-1 and TRBJ2-7; the D gene is possibly TRBD2 (6 bases). V lost 4 bases to trimming and J lost 5 bases, with 12 bases between them. CDR3 length equals 13 residues. Germline lookup yields CDR1 MNHNS and CDR2 SASEGT.

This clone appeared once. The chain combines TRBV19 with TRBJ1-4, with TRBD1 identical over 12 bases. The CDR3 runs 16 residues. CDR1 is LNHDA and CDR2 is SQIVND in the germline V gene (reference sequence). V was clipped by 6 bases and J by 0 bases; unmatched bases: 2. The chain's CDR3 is CASRGQGAATNEKLFF. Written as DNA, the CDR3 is TGTGCCAGTAGGGGACAGGGGGCTGCAACTAATGAAAAACTGTTTTTT.

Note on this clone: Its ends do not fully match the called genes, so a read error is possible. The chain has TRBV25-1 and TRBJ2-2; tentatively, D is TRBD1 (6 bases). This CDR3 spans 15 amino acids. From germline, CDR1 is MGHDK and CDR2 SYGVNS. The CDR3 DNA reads TGTGCCAGCAGTGTAGGGCAGGGGAACGCCGGGGAGCTGTTTTTT. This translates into CASSVGQGNAGELFF.

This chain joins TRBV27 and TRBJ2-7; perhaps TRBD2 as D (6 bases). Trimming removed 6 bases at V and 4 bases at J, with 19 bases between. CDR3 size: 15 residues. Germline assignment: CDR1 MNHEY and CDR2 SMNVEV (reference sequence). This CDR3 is CASSSGLTLLYEQYF. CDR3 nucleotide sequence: TGTGCCAGCAGCTCGGGACTCACCTTATTATACGAGCAGTACTTC.

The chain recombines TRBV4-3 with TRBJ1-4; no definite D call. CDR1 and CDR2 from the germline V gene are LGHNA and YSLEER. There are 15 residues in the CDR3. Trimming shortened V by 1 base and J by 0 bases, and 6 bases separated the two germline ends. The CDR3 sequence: CASSQGHSTNEKLFF. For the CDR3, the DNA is TGCGCCAGCAGCCAAGGACATTCAACTAATGAAAAACTGTTTTTT.

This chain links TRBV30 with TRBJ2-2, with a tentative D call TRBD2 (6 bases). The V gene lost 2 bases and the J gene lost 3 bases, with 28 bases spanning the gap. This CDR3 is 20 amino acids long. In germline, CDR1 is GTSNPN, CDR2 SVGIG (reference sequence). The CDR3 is CAWSSTRDLGAHTYTGELFF. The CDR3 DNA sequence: TGTGCCTGGAGTTCAACGCGGGACCTAGGGGCCCACACCTACACCGGGGAGCTGTTTTTT.